This T cell receptor beta chain was obtained from a study of T cell changes during pregnancy in multiple sclerosis (dated by TCRdb to about 2019). The study in broad terms: The study examined how the T cell repertoire changed over the course of pregnancy in women with multiple sclerosis.

About this clone itself: What antigen it recognizes has not been identified. Within one base of it there is no much larger clone, and no base qualities were kept.

From cysteine to phenylalanine, the CDR3 is 15 amino acids long. Of all the DNA, just the CDR3 is kept, 45 bases in frame from base 1. Trimming removed 4 bases from V and 3 bases from J; the gene matches leave 8 bases unexplained. CDR1 and CDR2 are read off the germline V gene as SGDLS and YYNGEE. Library prep was done by the immunoSEQ multiplex PCR assay. TCRdb stores this immuneACCESS table with in-frame sequences only. Part of the clones is absent; in the studies checked, under half of the shortfall reflects unresolved V genes, and no reason is known for the rest. The sample data list about 40,000 clones, and roughly 90% of these were observed just once. Together, the top ten hold under 15% of the sample.

The rearrangement joined TRBV9 to TRBJ2-3; 7 bases in the junction line up with TRBD1. The receptor was isolated from a female donor with multiple sclerosis, enrolled in a pregnancy study. The starting material was CD8+ T cells from peripheral blood mononuclear cells, obtained in the first trimester of pregnancy. This receptor carries the CDR3 CASSPDRVVTDTQYF. The sequenced DNA: TGTGCCAGCAGCCCTGACAGGGTCGTAACAGATACGCAGTATTTT.